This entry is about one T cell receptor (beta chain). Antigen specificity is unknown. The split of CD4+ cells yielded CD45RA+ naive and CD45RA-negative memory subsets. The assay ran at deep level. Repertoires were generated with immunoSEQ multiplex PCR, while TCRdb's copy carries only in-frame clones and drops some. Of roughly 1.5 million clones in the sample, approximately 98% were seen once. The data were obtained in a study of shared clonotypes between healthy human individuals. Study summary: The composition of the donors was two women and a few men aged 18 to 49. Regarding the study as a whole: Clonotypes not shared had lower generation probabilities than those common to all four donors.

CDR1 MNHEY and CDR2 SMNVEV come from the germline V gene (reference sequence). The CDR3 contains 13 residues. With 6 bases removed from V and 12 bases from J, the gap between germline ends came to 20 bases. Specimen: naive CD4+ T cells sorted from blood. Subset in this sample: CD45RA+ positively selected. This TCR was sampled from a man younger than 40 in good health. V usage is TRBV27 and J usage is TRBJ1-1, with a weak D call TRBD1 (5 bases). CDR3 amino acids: CASSSRQFQPPFF. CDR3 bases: TGTGCCAGCAGCAGCAGACAGTTCCAGCCGCCTTTCTTT.